This T cell receptor beta chain was recorded in a study of T cell repertoires in cytomegalovirus infection. Study background: CMV epitopes, recently identified HLA-C-restricted and well-studied HLA-B-restricted, were used. Indicated by public TCR beta signatures were CMV infection and matching HLA type.

V shed 7 bases and J 5 bases; nucleotides not matched to a gene: 4. CDR3 size: 12 residues. CDR1 and CDR2 from the germline V gene are MNHEY and SVGEGT. TCRdb used MiXCR to reprocess the reads, holding one entry per CDR3 protein. This table has some 900,000 distinct CDR3 sequences, about 31% appearing once. Of note for this clonotype: Its antigen is currently unknown.

The gene calls are TRBV6-2 or TRBV6-3 and TRBJ1-1; 7 positions match TRBD1. Sequenced here: cultured CD8+ T cells from PBMCs, sampled from culture after CMV antigen stimulation. This sequence was found in a human donor in good health (CMV status not recorded). Some clones in this sample may be carry-over from other donors' samples. The CDR3 DNA sequence: TGTGCCAGCAAACCGGGACAGACTGAAGCTTTCTTT. Translating it yields CASKPGQTEAFF.